This T cell receptor (beta chain) was recovered during a study of blood T cells in healthy people across ages. Broader study findings: The fall in TCR beta diversity per million T cells was roughly linear with age.

Primers used in a second PCR of roughly 7 to 12 cycles were a sample-barcoded 5' primer and a J-beta primer mix. TCRdb used MiXCR to reprocess the 5' RACE reads, holding one entry per CDR3 protein. The repertoire has hundreds of thousands of distinct CDR3 sequences, 49% of them found once; the top ten carry under 35%. This clonotype was seen only a few times. Its specificity is unknown. This could be a read error, since a much larger clone is one nucleotide away. The CDR3 covers 14 residues. Germline-derived CDR1 and CDR2 are DFQATT and SNEGSKA (reference sequence). Trimming at V came to 6 bases and at J to 7 bases, leaving 12 bases not matched to a gene.

This TCR came from a woman aged 55-70 years in good health. The rearrangement links TRBV20-1 to TRBJ2-7, with 10 positions matching TRBD2. Sequencing used blood. CDR3 amino acids: CSARVSGRKNEQYF. The CDR3 region has the DNA TGCAGTGCCCGAGTTAGCGGGAGGAAAAATGAGCAGTACTTC.